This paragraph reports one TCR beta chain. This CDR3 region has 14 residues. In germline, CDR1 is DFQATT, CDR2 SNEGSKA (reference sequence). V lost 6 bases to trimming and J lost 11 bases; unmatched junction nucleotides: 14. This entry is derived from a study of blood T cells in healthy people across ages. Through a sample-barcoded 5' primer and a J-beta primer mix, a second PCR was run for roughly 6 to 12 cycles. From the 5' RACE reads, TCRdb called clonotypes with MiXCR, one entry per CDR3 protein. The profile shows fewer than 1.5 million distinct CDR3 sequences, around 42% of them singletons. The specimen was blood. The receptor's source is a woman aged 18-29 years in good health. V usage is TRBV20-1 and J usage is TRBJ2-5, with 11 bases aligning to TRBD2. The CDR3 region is CSASGTSGYSEQYF. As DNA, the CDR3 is TGCAGTGCGAGTGGGACTAGCGGATACAGTGAGCAGTACTTC.